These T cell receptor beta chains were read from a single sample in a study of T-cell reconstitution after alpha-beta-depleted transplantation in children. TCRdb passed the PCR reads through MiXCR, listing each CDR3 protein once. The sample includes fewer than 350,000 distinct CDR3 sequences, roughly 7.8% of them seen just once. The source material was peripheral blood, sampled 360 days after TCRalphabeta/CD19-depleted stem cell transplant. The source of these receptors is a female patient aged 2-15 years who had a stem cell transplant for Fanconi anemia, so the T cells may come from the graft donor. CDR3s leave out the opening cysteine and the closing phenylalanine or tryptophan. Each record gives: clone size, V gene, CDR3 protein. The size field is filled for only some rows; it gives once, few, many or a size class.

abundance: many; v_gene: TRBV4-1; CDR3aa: ASSQEGRVDEQF
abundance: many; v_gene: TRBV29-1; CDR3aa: SGSDREAF
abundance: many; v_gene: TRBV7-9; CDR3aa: ASRRESEETQY
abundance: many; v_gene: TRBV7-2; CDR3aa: ASSLAGTAEAF
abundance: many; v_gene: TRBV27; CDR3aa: ASSLLPSLYGYT
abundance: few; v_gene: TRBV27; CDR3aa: ASSRQGPQVYEQY
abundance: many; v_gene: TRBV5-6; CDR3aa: ASSSLGDLSNEQF
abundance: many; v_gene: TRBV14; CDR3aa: ASSQASGDMYNEQF
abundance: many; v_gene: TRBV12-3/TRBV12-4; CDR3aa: ASSFFGTNTGELF
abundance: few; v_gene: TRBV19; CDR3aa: ATLPGTGYIDEQF
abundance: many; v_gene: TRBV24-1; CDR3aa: ATSDPGLAGDTQY
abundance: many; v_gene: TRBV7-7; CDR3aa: ASSPDWFSYNEQF
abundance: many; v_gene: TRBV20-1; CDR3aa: SARAFGFGELF
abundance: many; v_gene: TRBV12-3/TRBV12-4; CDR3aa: ASSSTNAGELF
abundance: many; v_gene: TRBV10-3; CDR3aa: AISGGLDSYNEQF
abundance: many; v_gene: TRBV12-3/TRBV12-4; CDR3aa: ASRGGQMAGELF
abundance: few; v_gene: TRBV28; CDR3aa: ASSLAGRVLSNYGYT
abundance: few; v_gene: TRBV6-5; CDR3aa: ASSPSWATNSPLH
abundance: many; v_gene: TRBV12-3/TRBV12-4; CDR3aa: ASSSYRGGNTEAF
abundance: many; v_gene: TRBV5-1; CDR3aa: ASSLEGTEKTQY
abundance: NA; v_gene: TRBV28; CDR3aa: ASSYPQVTAF
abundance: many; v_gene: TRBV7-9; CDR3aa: ASSPLQGTEAF
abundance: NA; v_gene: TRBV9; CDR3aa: ASSPRTGQNTEAF
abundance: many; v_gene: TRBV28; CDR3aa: ATRINNEQF
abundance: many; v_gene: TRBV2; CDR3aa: ASSQTGMSGYT
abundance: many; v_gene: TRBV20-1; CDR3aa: SASLGETQY